A selection of T cell receptor beta chains follows, all from one sample in a study of patients and donors after allogeneic stem cell transplantation. In TCRdb, the RT-PCR reads were re-called with MiXCR into one record per CDR3 protein. This repertoire shows 900,000 to 1,000,000 distinct CDR3 sequences, more than 15% found once; its top ten account for roughly 6%. The source material was blood, either unsorted or a sorted T cell fraction (not recorded which). All receptors derive from a human donor who was either an allogeneic HSCT recipient or a stem cell or donor lymphocyte infusion donor (not recorded which). It is not recorded whose cells these are; they may come from a transplant donor. Both conserved end residues are part of each CDR3. Each record gives: J gene, V gene, D gene, CDR3 protein. A D gene is named only where the DNA matches it firmly.

>TRBJ1-1|TRBV20-1|-
CSARGKSGGTEAFF
>TRBJ2-1|TRBV6-1|-
CASSPTGSNGNEQFF
>TRBJ2-2|TRBV20-1|-
CSARRLRVTGELFF
>TRBJ2-6|TRBV4-1|-
CASTPSGVPGANVLTF
>TRBJ1-5|TRBV12-3/TRBV12-4|-
CASSLNQPQHF
>TRBJ2-3|TRBV4-3|TRBD2
CASSQGNSGGAGTDTQYF
>TRBJ1-4|TRBV5-1|-
CASSVGQPNEKLFF
>TRBJ2-7|TRBV7-6|-
CASSQGYKSNEQYF
>TRBJ2-1|TRBV27|TRBD1
CASRLTGVSYNEQFF
>TRBJ1-2|TRBV20-1|-
CSAMHTINYGYTF
>TRBJ1-2|TRBV12-3/TRBV12-4|-
CASSLWGGGYTF
>TRBJ2-3|TRBV5-1|TRBD1
CASSKGTGGWIDTQYF
>TRBJ2-1|TRBV12-3/TRBV12-4|-
CASSLKDEQFF
>TRBJ1-1|TRBV18|TRBD1
CASSPFTGGVNTEAFF
>TRBJ1-1|TRBV6-1|-
CASSHEGRNTEAFF
>TRBJ2-7|TRBV20-1|-
CSARLRGLGEQYF
>TRBJ2-1|TRBV14|-
CASSQETILHEQFF
>TRBJ2-7|TRBV9|-
CASSATDAAVYEQYF
>TRBJ2-1|TRBV3-1|TRBD2
CASSQVPRRAGYNEQFF
>TRBJ2-7|TRBV12-3/TRBV12-4|-
CASPVTKRGEQYF
>TRBJ1-3|TRBV4-3|-
CASSPVGLPSGNTIYF
>TRBJ2-2|TRBV2|-
CASRRTGPNTGELFF
>TRBJ2-3|TRBV3-1|-
CASSQGPENTQYF
>TRBJ2-7|TRBV5-1|TRBD2
CASSLEGLAYEQYF
>TRBJ1-1|TRBV27|TRBD1
CASSFQTGTEAFF
>TRBJ1-4|TRBV6-5|-
CASSYSQGQHEKLFF
>TRBJ2-4|TRBV12-3/TRBV12-4|TRBD2
CATSEAGVAKNIQYF
>TRBJ1-5|TRBV27|-
CASSLYGSNQPQHF
>TRBJ1-1|TRBV6-1|-
CASRTDTKNTEAFF
>TRBJ2-3|TRBV7-6|TRBD2
CASGRLAGGGITDTQCF
>TRBJ2-3|TRBV10-2|-
CASLGGYTSTDTQYF
>TRBJ2-7|TRBV6-1|-
CASSEVWVSAEQYF
>TRBJ2-1|TRBV5-1|-
CASTLGGMGLNEQFF
>TRBJ1-2|TRBV6-1|-
CASRDSGTNYGYTF
>TRBJ2-2|TRBV10-3|TRBD2
CAIGRGGELFF
>TRBJ2-3|TRBV2|-
CASRRISDKMSDTQYF
>TRBJ2-1|TRBV5-1|-
CASSSEINEQFF
>TRBJ1-2|TRBV20-1|-
CSARDCCPQNYYGYTF
>TRBJ2-3|TRBV4-2|-
CASSQVIGAALSSTDTQYF
>TRBJ2-2|TRBV10-3|-
CATAVRGPDTGELFF
>TRBJ2-5|TRBV19|-
CASRRGAEETQYF
>TRBJ1-2|TRBV4-2|-
CASSQEQGFTYGYTF
>TRBJ2-7|TRBV20-1|-
CSASLIREDLYEQYF
>TRBJ2-1|TRBV12-3/TRBV12-4|-
CASGPVASYNEQFF
>TRBJ2-1|TRBV27|-
CASRPLTDLNLGFF
>TRBJ2-3|TRBV27|TRBD2
CASNPGARLAEPDTQYF
>TRBJ2-5|TRBV19|-
CASSIGGETQYF
>TRBJ2-7|TRBV4-2|-
CASSQAQEAVNEQYF
>TRBJ1-4|TRBV7-2|-
CASSLVGGVSNEKLFF
>TRBJ2-1|TRBV4-3|-
CASSQEGISSYNEQFF
>TRBJ2-7|TRBV5-1|-
CASRPTGPTGEQYF
>TRBJ1-1|TRBV7-3|-
CASSLTAANTEAFF
>TRBJ1-2|TRBV30|-
CAWSVPAHTLGYTF
>TRBJ1-5|TRBV12-3/TRBV12-4|-
CASTRTGTLNSNQPQHF
>TRBJ2-5|TRBV6-5|-
CASSYSRQDEETQYF
>TRBJ2-5|TRBV29-1|-
CSVGRLVGIQETQYF
>TRBJ2-7|TRBV6-1|-
CASSAPPSYEQYF
>TRBJ2-7|TRBV4-1|-
CASSQELGGLYEQYF
>TRBJ2-7|TRBV29-1|-
CSVAGTSYEQYF
>TRBJ2-7|TRBV6-2/TRBV6-3|TRBD2
CASSYPPRGGFYEQYF